This paragraph covers one TCR beta chain sequence. The data originate from a study of glioma-infiltrating T cells after dendritic cell vaccination. For the study at large: Patients had newly diagnosed or recurrent glioblastoma and received dendritic cell vaccines. Autologous tumor lysate was loaded overnight onto monocyte-derived dendritic cells grown seven days with IL-4 and GM-CSF.

Germline V gene sequence: CDR1 SGHTA, CDR2 FQGNSA. This CDR3 contains 15 residues. The V gene lost 5 bases and the J gene lost 5 bases, with 18 bases spanning the gap. Primers: 60 V beta forward and 13 J beta reverse. The table came from immunoSEQ multiplex PCR; TCRdb's copy has only in-frame clones and leaves some out. The sample has 65,000 to 80,000 clones, around 86% seen once; the top ten hold 7.9%. This TCR derives from a human donor with glioblastoma. The sample consisted of blood, taken before dendritic cell vaccination. V gene TRBV7-2 combines with J gene TRBJ1-1; maybe TRBD1 (5 bases). The CDR3 loop reads CASSAGAGLLTEAFF. CDR3 bases: TGTGCCAGCAGCGCTGGGGCAGGGCTATTGACTGAAGCTTTCTTT.